Included here is one T cell receptor (beta chain) sequence, with context. The entry originates in a study of blood T cell repertoires in COVID-19. Looking at the study overall: The study drew acute and convalescent COVID-19 samples from the United States, Italy and Spain. PBMCs, B-cell-depleted T cells, or T cells provided the cDNA or gDNA that made up the material.

Authors' processing steps: Quantification of nucleated cells was approximated via reference gene primer amplification. Assay used: immunoSEQ multiplex PCR; TCRdb lists only in-frame clones, some missing. That table gives V, J and clone size, and the DNA gave D and trimming. Among around 150,000 clones listed, approximately 88% were seen once. There are 13 residues in the CDR3. Germline V CDR1 and CDR2: MNHEY, SVGAGI. J gave up 4 bases and V 10 bases, and 8 bases lay outside the gene matches. This chain links TRBV6-5 with TRBJ1-1, with 8 bases identical to TRBD1. The receptor was derived from a human donor in a cohort sampled during active COVID-19. Input material: peripheral blood. The CDR3 DNA reads TGTGCCACCCGGACAGGGAGCGGCACTGAAGCTTTCTTT. This encodes CATRTGSGTEAFF.